A selection of T cell receptor beta chains follows, all from one sample in a study. TCRdb re-called the RT-PCR reads through MiXCR, storing one row per CDR3 protein. This table has 550,000 to 750,000 distinct CDR3 sequences, 12% to 15% appearing once. The sequenced material came from memory CD4+ T cells from blood. These receptors were collected from a female donor in good health, serving as a healthy control. Both conserved end residues are trimmed from each CDR3.

TRBJ2-1,TRBV5-1,ASSTSGDYNEQF
TRBJ2-2,TRBV7-3,ASSSRSGTSGSAGELF
TRBJ2-5,TRBV20-1,SSSRGGPIGETQY
TRBJ2-7,TRBV24-1,ATSDPSSREQY
TRBJ1-2,TRBV7-8,ASSLAGQGAFYGYT
TRBJ2-7,TRBV6-1,ASRQGPLNEQY
TRBJ2-6,TRBV7-6,ASSLGRSGANVLT
TRBJ2-7,TRBV25-1,ASSELGQGSREQY
TRBJ2-2,TRBV7-8,ASKLGGIYTGELF
TRBJ2-1,TRBV4-2,ASSQGAPSDGEQF
TRBJ2-2,TRBV5-1,ASSLLGDRTGELF
TRBJ2-2,TRBV11-2,ASSLASGRAAGELF
TRBJ2-2,TRBV20-1,SARDRGQTGELF
TRBJ2-5,TRBV20-1,SARGQTQETQY
TRBJ2-7,TRBV6-6,ASSFPPGLAGGSLYEQY
TRBJ1-6,TRBV4-3,ASRPLGTGNNSPLH
TRBJ1-4,TRBV29-1,SVDGGEKLF
TRBJ2-7,TRBV7-2,ASSSLAGGHNEQY
TRBJ2-1,TRBV29-1,SVEPGQGYNEQF
TRBJ2-3,TRBV18,ASSPQETDTQY
TRBJ2-2,TRBV20-1,SASNPGTPGDGELF
TRBJ1-4,TRBV12-3/TRBV12-4,ASSQSGINEKLF
TRBJ2-7,TRBV25-1,ASKEVAPKPATYEQY
TRBJ2-3,TRBV30,AWSPPTFTDTQY
TRBJ2-3,TRBV5-1,ASSSLLEGGGTDTQY
TRBJ1-2,TRBV10-3,AISWPGQGRDGYT
TRBJ2-7,TRBV2,ASSERWMNEQY
TRBJ2-2,TRBV7-7,ASSLAAATNTGELF
TRBJ2-7,TRBV6-2/TRBV6-3,ASRRDGQSYEQY
TRBJ2-1,TRBV5-1,ASVTTGGSNEQF
TRBJ2-7,TRBV7-2,ASSSRTSGRIYEQY
TRBJ1-4,TRBV20-1,SARVGREKLF
TRBJ2-4,TRBV11-1,ASSLGRGDRDIQY
TRBJ2-5,TRBV20-1,SARDILAFDETQY
TRBJ2-7,TRBV11-2,ASSLGPAGNYEQY
TRBJ2-7,TRBV5-1,ASSLAGTGDHEQY
TRBJ1-6,TRBV4-3,ASSQGTGYNSPLH
TRBJ1-2,TRBV20-1,SVHLGAAGWDYYGYT
TRBJ2-5,TRBV5-1,ASSLESETQY
TRBJ2-1,TRBV6-2/TRBV6-3,ASRLDRNYYNEQF
TRBJ1-1,TRBV10-3,AISGRGDITNTEAF
TRBJ2-1,TRBV12-3/TRBV12-4,ASRWGQGPGYNEQF
TRBJ2-3,TRBV7-2,ASSAPQPDTHY